This passage covers 22 T cell receptor beta chains from one sample sequenced in a study of PD-1 blockade in classical Hodgkin lymphoma. Data came from immunoSEQ multiplex PCR; TCRdb stores just in-frame clones and leaves some out. The profile shows around 31,000 clones, 65% to 90% of them singletons. Every patient experienced relapse after autologous stem cell transplantation, and brentuximab vedotin exposure varied. Investigators isolated CD4+ T cells from thawed PBMCs through magnetic negative selection. Here the sequenced sample was CD4+ T cells from blood, taken at baseline. The receptor source for this set is a human donor with classical Hodgkin lymphoma.

The chain is built from TRBV11-2 and TRBJ2-6; D call uncertain. V was trimmed by 5 bases and J by 2 bases, leaving 7 bases between them. Germline V gives CDR1 SGHAT, CDR2 FQNNGV. The CDR3 runs 14 residues. The CDR3 nucleotides read TGTGCCAGCAGCCCCCGTACTGGGGCCAACGTCCTGACTTTC. It specifies CASSPRTGANVLTF.

This sequence joins TRBV5-1 and TRBJ2-5; 14 nucleotides line up with TRBD2. Germline CDR1 SGHRS, CDR2 YFSETQ. V shed 4 bases and J 4 bases; nucleotides not matched to a gene: 9. CDR3 length: 17 amino acids. CDR3 nucleotide sequence: TGCGCCAGCAGCCAGGGGACTAGCGGGAGAGGTCGAGAGACCCAGTACTTC. Its translation is CASSQGTSGRGRETQYF.

The genes are TRBV18 and TRBJ1-1; tentatively, D is TRBD1 (5 bases). The CDR3 sequence is 13 residues long. From germline, CDR1 is KGHSH and CDR2 LQKENI. V dropped 3 bases and J dropped 8 bases, with 13 bases sitting between them. In DNA form, the CDR3 reads TGTGCCAGCTCACCGTCAGGGAAGCCCGAAGCTTTCTTT. Translation: CASSPSGKPEAFF.

The V call is TRBV29-1, the J call TRBJ1-1; D not certain. The germline V gene has CDR1 SQVTM and CDR2 ANQGSEA. V lost 4 bases, J lost 1 base, and 7 bases lay in between. CDR3 length: 12 amino acids. CDR3 protein: CSVGTANTEAFF. CDR3 in DNA: TGCAGCGTTGGTACAGCGAACACTGAAGCTTTCTTT.

This chain uses TRBV6-1 with TRBJ2-1; D might be TRBD1 (5 bases). Trimming removed 0 bases from V and 7 bases from J, with 19 bases in between. The CDR3 contains 17 residues. Germline values: CDR1 MNHNS, CDR2 SASEGT. The CDR3 spells CASSEAGRAGMGNEQFF. CDR3 DNA sequence: TGTGCCAGCAGTGAAGCAGGAAGGGCAGGGATGGGTAATGAGCAGTTCTTC.

V usage is TRBV5-1 and J usage is TRBJ2-6; possibly TRBD2 for D (5 bases). In germline, CDR1 is SGHRS, CDR2 YFSETQ. The CDR3 covers 17 residues. Trimming stripped 1 base from V and 0 bases from J, with 11 bases between. In nucleotides, the CDR3 is TGCGCCAGCAGCTTGCTTACTAGTAGCTCTGGGGCCAACGTCCTGACTTTC. Translating it yields CASSLLTSSSGANVLTF.

This clone was detected a few times. V usage is TRBV21-1 and J usage is TRBJ1-1. TRBV21-1 is a pseudogene. CDR3 length equals 16 residues. Written as DNA, the CDR3 is TGTGCCAGCAGCAAAGAGGAGGAGCCCATGAACACTGAAGCTTTCTTT. This codes for CASSKEEEPMNTEAFF.

DNA for the CDR3: TGTGCCAGCAGTTCCAAACAGGTACGCTACGAGCAGTACTTC. This gives the protein CASSSKQVRYEQYF. The chain links TRBV11-2 to TRBJ2-7; D possibly corresponds to TRBD1 (5 bases). The length of the CDR3 is 14 residues. Germline CDR1 is SGHAT and CDR2 is FQNNGV. V was cut by 6 bases and J by 3 bases, with 15 bases left in between.

This chain joins TRBV4-3 and TRBJ2-3; no clear D. V lost 0 bases to trimming and J lost 3 bases, with 16 bases between them. Germline V lookup: CDR1 LGHNA, CDR2 YSLEER. CDR3 length equals 17 residues. In DNA, the CDR3 is TGCGCCAGCAGCCAAGAAACGCGAGGCCTCTCGACAGATACGCAGTATTTT. Translation: CASSQETRGLSTDTQYF.

V and J are TRBV28 and TRBJ2-7, with TRBD1 identical over 7 bases. The CDR3 sequence is 15 residues long. Looked up from germline, CDR1 is MDHEN and CDR2 is SYDVKM. V lost 5 bases and J lost 0; bases outside the gene matches: 7. CDR3 nucleotide sequence: TGTGCCAGCAGTCCCCAGGGGGACCTCTCCTACGAGCAGTACTTC. Its protein product is CASSPQGDLSYEQYF.

The V and J genes are TRBV7-2 and TRBJ2-5; D is ambiguous. Trimming took off 1 base at V and 3 bases at J, with 6 bases between the two ends. The CDR3 loop spans 13 amino acids. Germline CDR1 reads SGHTA; CDR2 reads FQGNSA. The CDR3 DNA is TGTGCCAGCAGCTTAGGGTCAGAAGAGACCCAGTACTTC. Its translation: CASSLGSEETQYF.

The table lists this clone with a count of one. The CDR3 nucleotides read TGTGCCAGCAGTTTACTAGCGGGAGTTGGCACCGGGGAGCTGTTTTTT. Translating it yields CASSLLAGVGTGELFF. The chain employs TRBV27 and TRBJ2-2; 10 positions agree with TRBD2. CDR1 is MNHEY, CDR2 SMNVEV, per germline (reference sequence). V trimming: 2 bases; J trimming: 4 bases; junction bases outside the gene matches: 4. The CDR3 has 16 residues.

This sequence joins TRBV4-1 and TRBJ1-5; a possible D gene is TRBD1 (5 bases). CDR1 is MGHRA, CDR2 YSYEKL, per germline. This CDR3 region has 14 residues. Trimming stripped 5 bases from V and 1 base from J, with 9 bases between. The DNA for the CDR3 is TGCGCCAGCAGCTGGGGGATAAGCAATCAGCCCCAGCATTTT. It specifies CASSWGISNQPQHF.

This chain uses TRBV6-1 with TRBJ1-6; D possibly corresponds to TRBD1 (5 bases). The ends were cut back, 10 bases at V and 9 bases at J, with 13 bases in the middle. The germline V gene has CDR1 MNHNS and CDR2 SASEGT. The length of the CDR3 is 12 residues. CDR3 in amino acids: CATLGGVSPLHF. As DNA, the CDR3 is TGTGCCACCCTTGGAGGGGTTTCACCCCTCCACTTT.

The J gene is TRBJ1-5, the V gene TRBV19; TRBD1 might be the D (6 bases). The CDR3 spans 13 residues. Germline V gene data show CDR1 as LNHDA and CDR2 as SQIVND (reference sequence). V was shortened by 4 bases and J by 5 bases, with 9 bases between the two germline ends. This CDR3 reads CASSKRGDQPQHF. Written as DNA, the CDR3 is TGTGCCAGTAGTAAAAGGGGGGATCAGCCCCAGCATTTT.

The rearrangement links TRBV29-1 to TRBJ2-3; possible D gene TRBD2, 6 bases. Germline V lookup: CDR1 SQVTM, CDR2 ANQGSEA. The CDR3 is made up of 15 amino acids. Trimming stripped 5 bases from V and 3 bases from J, with 18 bases between. The CDR3 coding sequence is TGCAGCGTTTATGAGATGCGGGAAACGACAGATACGCAGTATTTT. Encoded protein: CSVYEMRETTDTQYF.

This clone was detected only a few times. The chain carries TRBV19 and TRBJ1-5; weak D call: TRBD1 (6 bases). The V and J ends lost 3 bases and 11 bases respectively, with 17 bases between them. The CDR3 totals 14 residues. Per the germline V gene, CDR1 is LNHDA and CDR2 is SQIVND (reference sequence). The CDR3 loop reads CASSIGTSLGTQHF. The CDR3 DNA sequence: TGTGCCAGTAGTATCGGGACATCCCTCGGGACCCAGCATTTT.

The chain links TRBV9 to TRBJ2-5, with 7 bases lining up with TRBD2. CDR3 size: 14 residues. V lost 2 bases and J lost 1; bases outside the gene matches: 2. Looked up from germline, CDR1 is SGDLS and CDR2 is YYNGEE. CDR3 DNA: TGTGCCAGCAGCGTGGGACTACTCCAAGAGACCCAGTACTTC. Residues: CASSVGLLQETQYF.

This rearrangement joins TRBV6-1 to TRBJ2-5, with D perhaps TRBD2 (5 bases). The length of the CDR3 is 15 residues. Germline V gene lookup returns CDR1 MNHNS and CDR2 SASEGT. Trimming took 6 bases from V and 14 from J, leaving 28 bases between them. The CDR3 sequence is CASSETGREPPAGYF. CDR3 coding DNA: TGTGCCAGCAGCGAGACTGGACGAGAACCTCCGGCGGGTTACTTC.

The CDR3 coding sequence is TGCACCAGCAGATTTATCCGGGACTCCATCCATAATGAGCAGTTCTTC. This codes for CTSRFIRDSIHNEQFF. V usage is TRBV1 and J usage is TRBJ2-1; the DNA was not used to check the table's D call, TRBD2. TRBV1 is given as a pseudogene. The CDR3 is 16 amino acids.

This clone has just a few counts. The chain couples TRBV7-2 to TRBJ2-1, with D unclear. Germline V gives CDR1 SGHTA, CDR2 FQGNSA. Trimming removed 5 bases at V and 2 bases at J, with 16 bases between. This CDR3 spans 16 amino acids. CDR3 loop: CASSDLEDWPYNEQFF. Here the CDR3 DNA reads TGTGCCAGCAGCGACTTAGAAGATTGGCCCTACAATGAGCAGTTCTTC. The variable domain in full, completed from reference TRBV7-2 and TRBJ2-1, reads GAGVSQSPSNKVTEKGKDVELRCDPISGHTALYWYRQSLGQGLEFLIYFQGNSAPDKSGLPSDRFSAERTGGSVSTLTIQRTQQEDSAVYLCASSDLEDWPYNEQFFGPGTRLTVL.

The chain links TRBV6-1 to TRBJ2-4, with 7 bases fitting TRBD1. Trimming at V came to 3 bases and at J to 1 base, leaving 3 bases not matched to a gene. There are 15 residues in the CDR3. Germline lookup yields CDR1 MNHNS and CDR2 SASEGT. This chain's CDR3 is CASSDTGVAKNIQYF. Written as DNA, the CDR3 is TGTGCCAGCAGTGATACAGGGGTGGCCAAAAACATTCAGTACTTC.